What follows is one T cell receptor beta chain and its context. The antigen is undetermined. The data belong to a study of T cell responses to AZD1222 COVID-19 vaccine. The study's findings and limits: The sample set comprised mostly white British donors with more females, and clonal diversity was possibly underestimated.

The CDR3 has 15 residues. The germline V gene has CDR1 KGHSH and CDR2 LQKENI. Trimming took off 3 bases at V and 0 bases at J, with 9 bases between the two ends. Profiled with immunoSEQ multiplex PCR; TCRdb holds only in-frame clones, not every one. The table has 60,000 to 70,000 clones, approximately 85% seen once; the top ten hold roughly a fifth. Sequences were derived from peripheral blood, sampled on day 0 of AZD1222 vaccination. This clonotype was obtained from an adult in good health. This chain uses TRBV18 with TRBJ1-5, with D possibly matching TRBD1 (5 bases). CDR3 amino acids: CASSPSGFSNQPQHF. DNA of the CDR3: TGTGCCAGCTCACCGTCAGGGTTTAGCAATCAGCCCCAGCATTTT.